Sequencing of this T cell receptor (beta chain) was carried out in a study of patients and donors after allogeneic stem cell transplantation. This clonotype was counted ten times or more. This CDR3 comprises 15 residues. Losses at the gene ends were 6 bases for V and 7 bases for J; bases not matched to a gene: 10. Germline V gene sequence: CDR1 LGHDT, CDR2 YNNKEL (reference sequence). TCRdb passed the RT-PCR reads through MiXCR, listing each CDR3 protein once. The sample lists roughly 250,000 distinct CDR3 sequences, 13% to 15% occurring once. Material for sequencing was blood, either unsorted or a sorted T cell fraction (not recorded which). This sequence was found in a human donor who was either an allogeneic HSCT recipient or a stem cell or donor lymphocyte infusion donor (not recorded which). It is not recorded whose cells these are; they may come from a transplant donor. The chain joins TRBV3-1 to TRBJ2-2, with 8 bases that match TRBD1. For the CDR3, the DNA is TGTGCCAGCAGGAAGGACAGGGTTCTAATCGGGGAGCTGTTTTTT. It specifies CASRKDRVLIGELFF.